Here is one T cell receptor (beta chain) with its context. What it recognizes is unknown. The sample belongs to a study of glioma-infiltrating T cells after dendritic cell vaccination. The time point was: after dendritic cell vaccination, including at tumor progression/relapse. None of the glioblastoma patients had an isocitrate dehydrogenase mutation. Here immunoSEQ multiplex PCR was the method, and the copy in TCRdb shows in-frame clones only, minus some. The data contain 99,000 or so clones, over 80% of them singletons. Regarding the study as a whole: Estimated pretreatment TIL content predicted outcome after dendritic cell vaccination.

This specimen was blood, taken after dendritic cell vaccination. The TCR originated in a human donor with glioblastoma.

CDR3 nucleotides: TGTGCCAGTAGAATTGACAGGGACTGGTCGGAAGCTTTCTTT. Encoded protein: CASRIDRDWSEAFF. The chain employs TRBV19 and TRBJ1-1, with 7 bases lining up with TRBD1. The V segment lost 6 bases and the J segment 8 bases; nucleotides outside the gene matches: 12. CDR1 is LNHDA and CDR2 is SQIVND in the germline V gene (reference sequence). The CDR3 has 14 residues.